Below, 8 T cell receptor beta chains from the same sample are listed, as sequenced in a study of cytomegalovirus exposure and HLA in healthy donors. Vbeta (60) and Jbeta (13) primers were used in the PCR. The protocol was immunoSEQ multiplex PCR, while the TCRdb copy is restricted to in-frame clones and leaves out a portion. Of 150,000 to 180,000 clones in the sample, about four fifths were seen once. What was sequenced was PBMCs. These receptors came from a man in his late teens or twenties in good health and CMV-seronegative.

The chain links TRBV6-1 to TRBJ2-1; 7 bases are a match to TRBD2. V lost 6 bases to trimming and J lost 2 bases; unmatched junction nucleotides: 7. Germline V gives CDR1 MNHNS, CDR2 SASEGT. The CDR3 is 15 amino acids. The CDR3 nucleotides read TGTGCCAGCAGGGTACTAGCGCTCGCCTACAATGAGCAGTTCTTC. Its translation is CASRVLALAYNEQFF.

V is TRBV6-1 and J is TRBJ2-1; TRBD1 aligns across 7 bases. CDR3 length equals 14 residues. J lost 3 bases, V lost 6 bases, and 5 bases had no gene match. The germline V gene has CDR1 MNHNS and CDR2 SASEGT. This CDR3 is CASSRQGNYNEQFF. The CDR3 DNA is TGTGCCAGCAGCAGACAGGGCAACTACAATGAGCAGTTCTTC.

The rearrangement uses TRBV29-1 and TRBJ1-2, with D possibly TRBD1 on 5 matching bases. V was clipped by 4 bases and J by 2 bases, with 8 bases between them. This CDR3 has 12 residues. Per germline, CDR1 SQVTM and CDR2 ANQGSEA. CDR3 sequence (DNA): TGCAGCGTTGCGGCAGGGAACTATGGCTACACCTTC. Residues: CSVAAGNYGYTF.

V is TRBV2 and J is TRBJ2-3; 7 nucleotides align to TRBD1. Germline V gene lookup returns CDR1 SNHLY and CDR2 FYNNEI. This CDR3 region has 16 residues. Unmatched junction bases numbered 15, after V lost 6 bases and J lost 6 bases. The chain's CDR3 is CASRSPDRNPGDTQYF. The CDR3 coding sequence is TGTGCCAGCAGATCACCGGACAGGAACCCCGGGGATACGCAGTATTTT.

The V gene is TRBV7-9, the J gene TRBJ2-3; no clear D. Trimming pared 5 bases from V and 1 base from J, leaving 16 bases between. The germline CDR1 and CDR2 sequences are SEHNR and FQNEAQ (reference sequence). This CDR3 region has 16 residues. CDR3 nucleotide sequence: TGTGCCAGCAGCCCCCTCGGTGATGCGCGCACAGATACGCAGTATTTT. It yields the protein CASSPLGDARTDTQYF.

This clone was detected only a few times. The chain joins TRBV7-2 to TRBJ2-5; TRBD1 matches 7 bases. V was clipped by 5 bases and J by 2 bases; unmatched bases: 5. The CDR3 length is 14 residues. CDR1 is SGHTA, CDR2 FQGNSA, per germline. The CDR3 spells CASSQGGRQETQYF. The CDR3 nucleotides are TGTGCCAGCAGCCAAGGGGGCAGACAAGAGACCCAGTACTTC.

In DNA, the CDR3 is TGTGCCTGGAGTGGTATTAGCACAGATACGCAGTATTTT. It yields the protein CAWSGISTDTQYF. This chain links TRBV30 with TRBJ2-3; D ambiguous. The CDR3 runs to 13 residues. Germline values: CDR1 GTSNPN, CDR2 SVGIG (reference sequence). V shed 1 base and J shed 0 bases, with 5 bases lying between them.

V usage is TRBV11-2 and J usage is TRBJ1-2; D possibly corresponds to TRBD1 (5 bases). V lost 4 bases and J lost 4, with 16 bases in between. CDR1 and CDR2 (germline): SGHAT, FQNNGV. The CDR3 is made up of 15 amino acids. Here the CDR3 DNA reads TGTGCCAGCAGCTCGGGACTTTTAATCGTCTATGGCTACACCTTC. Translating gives CASSSGLLIVYGYTF.